Sequencing of this TCR beta chain was carried out in a study of blood T cell repertoires in COVID-19. Whole-study context: Researchers got acute and convalescent COVID-19 samples from the United States, Italy and Spain. Sources were T cells, B-cell-depleted T cells, or PBMCs; the material itself was cDNA or gDNA.

While infection was still active, Seattle patients were enrolled and then followed longitudinally. TCRdb keeps only in-frame clones here, not all; method: immunoSEQ multiplex PCR. This table has 150,000 to 200,000 clones, about 81% appearing once. Sequencing used peripheral blood. The TCR originated in a woman of 80 years or more with COVID-19, enrolled during active disease.

The CDR3 DNA reads as TGTGCTAACCCGGCTAGCGGGAGTGACGAGCAGTACTTC. Translated, it gives CANPASGSDEQYF. The genes are TRBV21-1 and TRBJ2-7; whether TRBD2, the table's D call, matches the DNA was not checked. TRBV21-1 is designated a pseudogene. This CDR3 has 13 amino acids.